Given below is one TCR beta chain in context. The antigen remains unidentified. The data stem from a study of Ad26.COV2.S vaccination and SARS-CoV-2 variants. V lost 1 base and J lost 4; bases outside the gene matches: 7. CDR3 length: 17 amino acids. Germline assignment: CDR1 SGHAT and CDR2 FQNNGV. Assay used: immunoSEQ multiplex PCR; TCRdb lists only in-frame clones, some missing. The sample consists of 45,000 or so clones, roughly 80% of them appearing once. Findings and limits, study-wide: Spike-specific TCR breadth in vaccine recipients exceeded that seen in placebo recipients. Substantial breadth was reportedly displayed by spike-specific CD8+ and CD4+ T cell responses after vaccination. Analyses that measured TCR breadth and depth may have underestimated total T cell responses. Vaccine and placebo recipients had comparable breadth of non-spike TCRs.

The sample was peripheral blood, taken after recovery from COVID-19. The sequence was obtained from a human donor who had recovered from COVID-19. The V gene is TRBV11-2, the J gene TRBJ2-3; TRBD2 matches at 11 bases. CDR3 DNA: TGTGCCAGCAGCTTAGGCCGTTTAGCGGGAGGGTCAGATACGCAGTATTTT. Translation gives CASSLGRLAGGSDTQYF.